The entry below gives a single T cell receptor beta chain sequence along with its context. This specimen comes from a study of shared clonotypes between healthy human individuals. The CDR3 extends over 14 amino acids. CDR1 and CDR2 from the germline V gene are KGHSH and LQKENI. The V end lost 3 bases, the J end lost 4 bases, and 12 bases lay between the germline ends. The authors' processing: Filtering was not the same, since immunoSEQ gave junction-only sequences without quality scores. Clones were sequenced by immunoSEQ multiplex PCR, and TCRdb holds only the in-frame ones, with some missing. Clone size and V and J calls were adopted from that table, with D and trimming inferred from the DNA. The table includes 2.5 million or so clones, around nine tenths detected once.

Sequencing input: naive CD4+ T cells sorted from blood. As to subset: CD45RA+ positively selected. The chain combines TRBV18 with TRBJ2-5; D is perhaps TRBD1 or TRBD2 (5 bases each). The receptor was isolated from a man aged 18 to 30 in good health. The CDR3 coding sequence is TGTGCCAGCTCACCTGGGACGGGTGGAGAGACCCAGTACTTC. Residues: CASSPGTGGETQYF.